Each of the 5 T cell receptor beta chains below was sequenced from the same sample in a study of cytomegalovirus exposure and HLA in healthy donors. PCR employed 60 Vbeta and 13 Jbeta primers. TCRdb keeps only in-frame clones here, not all; method: immunoSEQ multiplex PCR. Among about 140,000 clones listed, less than 85% were seen once. The sequenced material came from PBMCs. These receptors all come from a woman aged 50 to 65 in good health and CMV-seropositive.

On this clone itself: A junction boundary mismatches the germline segment, possibly from a read error. V is TRBV2 and J is TRBJ2-1; 9 nucleotides match TRBD2. This CDR3 region has 16 residues. The germline V gene has CDR1 SNHLY and CDR2 FYNNEI. The CDR3 spells CASNEGGGANRNEQFF. In DNA, the CDR3 is TGTGCCAGCAATGAAGGCGGGGGGGCTAATAGGAATGAGCAGTTCTTC.

The J gene is TRBJ2-5, the V gene TRBV7-9; D gene ambiguous. Germline values: CDR1 SEHNR, CDR2 FQNEAQ (reference sequence). Between the trimmed V and J ends, which lost 5 bases and 5 bases, there was a span of 9 bases. CDR3 length: 12 residues. The CDR3 nucleotides read TGTGCCAGCAGCAAGCCCCTGGAGACCCAGTACTTC. Its translation: CASSKPLETQYF.

The genes are TRBV6-5 and TRBJ2-1; TRBD2 might be the D (5 bases). Germline-derived CDR1 and CDR2 are MNHEY and SVGAGI. The CDR3 extends over 13 amino acids. The V gene lost 6 bases and the J gene lost 8 bases, with 14 bases spanning the gap. The CDR3 nucleotides are TGTGCCAGCAGCCGCGGGCAGTTCTATGAGCAGTTCTTC. Its protein product is CASSRGQFYEQFF.

The chain uses TRBV7-2 and TRBJ1-1; D is unclear. Germline-derived CDR1 and CDR2 are SGHTA and FQGNSA. CDR3 length: 15 residues. V was cut by 2 bases and J by 10 bases, with 20 bases left in between. The DNA for the CDR3 is TGTGCCAGCAGCTTAACGGGCAGTCTCCAACGGGGAGCTTTCTTT. Its protein is CASSLTGSLQRGAFF. The whole variable domain, remainder taken from reference TRBV7-2 and TRBJ1-1, is GAGVSQSPSNKVTEKGKDVELRCDPISGHTALYWYRQSLGQGLEFLIYFQGNSAPDKSGLPSDRFSAERTGGSVSTLTIQRTQQEDSAVYLCASSLTGSLQRGAFFGQGTRLTVV.

The rearrangement links TRBV11-3 to TRBJ1-1, with 7 bases lining up with TRBD1. V gave up 5 bases and J gave up 5 bases; unmatched junction bases: 5. Germline V gene lookup returns CDR1 SGHNT and CDR2 YENEEA. This CDR3 contains 13 residues. The CDR3 loop is CASSLYRGTEAFF. The CDR3 nucleotides read TGTGCCAGCAGCCTTTACAGGGGAACTGAAGCTTTCTTT.